This is a list of T cell receptor beta chains from one sample in a study of cytomegalovirus exposure and HLA in healthy donors. Using immunoSEQ multiplex PCR, the repertoire was profiled, and TCRdb retains in-frame clones only, with some absent. The sample consists of more than 35,000 clones, roughly 50% of them appearing once. Material: PBMCs. The receptors here all came from a woman between 40 and 55 years old in good health and CMV-seropositive. Each CDR3 is given with its conserved first and last residue. A D gene is named only where the DNA matches it firmly. Size is omitted from some rows. Given values are once, few, many or a class for expanded clones.

d_call: NA; v_call: TRBV30; clone_size: NA; j_call: TRBJ1-4; cdr3_aa: CAWSVRGRNEKLFF; cdr3_nt: TGTGCCTGGAGTGTTCGGGGTCGAAATGAAAAACTGTTTTTT
d_call: NA; v_call: TRBV19; clone_size: NA; j_call: TRBJ2-6; cdr3_aa: CASSIDQAAGANVLTF; cdr3_nt: TGTGCCAGTAGTATAGATCAGGCAGCTGGGGCCAACGTCCTGACTTTC
d_call: NA; v_call: TRBV11-2; clone_size: NA; j_call: TRBJ2-7; cdr3_aa: CASSLDRRFPTYEQYF; cdr3_nt: TGTGCCAGCAGCTTAGATCGGAGGTTCCCGACCTACGAGCAGTACTTC
d_call: NA; v_call: TRBV2; clone_size: few; j_call: TRBJ1-1; cdr3_aa: CASSDWNTEAFF; cdr3_nt: TGTGCCAGCAGTGACTGGAACACTGAAGCTTTCTTT
d_call: NA; v_call: TRBV2; clone_size: few; j_call: TRBJ2-6; cdr3_aa: CASSDEERPLKGANVLTF; cdr3_nt: TGTGCCAGCAGTGATGAGGAGCGCCCGCTGAAAGGGGCCAACGTCCTGACTTTC
d_call: NA; v_call: TRBV5-1; clone_size: NA; j_call: TRBJ1-4; cdr3_aa: CASSLGGGNEKLFF; cdr3_nt: TGCGCCAGCAGCTTGGGGGGGGGAAATGAAAAACTGTTTTTT
d_call: TRBD2; v_call: TRBV9; clone_size: NA; j_call: TRBJ2-3; cdr3_aa: CASSPSGGEPTDTQYF; cdr3_nt: TGTGCCAGCAGCCCCAGCGGGGGGGAGCCCACAGATACGCAGTATTTT
d_call: NA; v_call: TRBV11-2; clone_size: few; j_call: TRBJ2-7; cdr3_aa: CASTLAPGYEQYF; cdr3_nt: TGTGCCAGCACCCTCGCTCCGGGGTACGAGCAGTACTTC
d_call: NA; v_call: TRBV11-1; clone_size: few; j_call: TRBJ2-6; cdr3_aa: CASTSDSLSGANVLTF; cdr3_nt: TGTGCCAGCACCTCCGACAGCCTCTCTGGGGCCAACGTCCTGACTTTC
d_call: NA; v_call: TRBV6-1; clone_size: NA; j_call: TRBJ1-5; cdr3_aa: CASSEAVLAGLPQHF; cdr3_nt: TGTGCCAGCAGTGAAGCGGTCCTAGCGGGGCTGCCCCAGCATTTT
d_call: TRBD1; v_call: TRBV7-7; clone_size: NA; j_call: TRBJ2-1; cdr3_aa: CASSPDRGNEQFF; cdr3_nt: TGTGCTAGCAGCCCAGACAGGGGGAATGAGCAGTTCTTC
d_call: NA; v_call: TRBV6-1; clone_size: NA; j_call: TRBJ2-7; cdr3_aa: CASSELRGQRYEQYF; cdr3_nt: TGTGCCAGCAGTGAACTGAGAGGTCAGCGTTACGAGCAGTACTTC
d_call: NA; v_call: TRBV11-3; clone_size: NA; j_call: TRBJ2-3; cdr3_aa: CASSTSSSDTQYF; cdr3_nt: TGTGCCAGCAGCACTTCATCATCAGATACGCAGTATTTT
d_call: NA; v_call: TRBV14; clone_size: NA; j_call: TRBJ1-1; cdr3_aa: CASSLGWANTEAFF; cdr3_nt: TGTGCCAGCAGCCTAGGATGGGCGAACACTGAAGCTTTCTTT